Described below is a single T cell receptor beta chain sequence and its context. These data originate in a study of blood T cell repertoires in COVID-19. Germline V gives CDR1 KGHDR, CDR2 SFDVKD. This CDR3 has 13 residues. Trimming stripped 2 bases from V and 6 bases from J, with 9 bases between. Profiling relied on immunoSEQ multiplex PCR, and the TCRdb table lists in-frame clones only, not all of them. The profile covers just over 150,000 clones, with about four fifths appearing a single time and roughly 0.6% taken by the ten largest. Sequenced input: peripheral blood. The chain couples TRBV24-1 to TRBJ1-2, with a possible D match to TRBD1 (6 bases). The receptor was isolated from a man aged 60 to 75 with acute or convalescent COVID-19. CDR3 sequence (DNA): TGTGCCACCAGTGATTCCGCAGGGGATGGCTACACCTTC. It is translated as CATSDSAGDGYTF.